This TCR beta chain was retrieved from a study of blood T cell repertoires in COVID-19. V lost 4 bases and J lost 1, with 14 bases in between. Germline assignment: CDR1 SGHTA and CDR2 FQGNSA. There are 16 residues in the CDR3. Assay: immunoSEQ multiplex PCR; the TCRdb copy retains only in-frame clones and omits some. The data contain some 130,000 clones, 84% of them singletons. The TCR originated in a human donor in a cohort sampled during active COVID-19. What was sequenced was peripheral blood. V usage is TRBV7-2 and J usage is TRBJ1-3, with D maybe TRBD1 (6 bases). The CDR3: CASSSRQARSGNTIYF. DNA for the CDR3: TGTGCCAGCAGCTCACGACAGGCTCGGTCTGGAAACACCATATATTTT.